This TCR beta chain originates from a study of T cell responses to AZD1222 COVID-19 vaccine. Trimming removed 0 bases at V and 7 bases at J, with 13 bases between. CDR1 and CDR2 (germline): LGHNA, YSLEER. This CDR3 spans 15 amino acids. Profiling relied on immunoSEQ multiplex PCR, and the TCRdb table lists in-frame clones only, not all of them. The profile shows 80,000 to 95,000 clones, more than 75% of them singletons. Study results and caveats: Reportedly, nearly half of unique spike TCRs recognized epitopes outside B.1.351/B.1.1.7 mutations. At 160-218 and 743-854, vaccine-associated CD4 TCRs were dominant, and they spanned spike.

Concerning this clone itself: The antigen remains unidentified.

The sequence derives from an adult in good health. The material was peripheral blood, obtained on day 0 of MenACWY control vaccination. The chain has TRBV4-3 and TRBJ1-5; D is ambiguous. The CDR3 protein is CASSQDRTAGQPQHF. CDR3 sequence (DNA): TGCGCCAGCAGCCAAGATCGTACCGCGGGGCAGCCCCAGCATTTT.